The rows below give T cell receptor beta chains drawn from one sample of a study of naive and memory T cell subsets. Using its own MiXCR run on the UMI-ligation and nested PCR reads, TCRdb lists one record per CDR3 protein. The sample carries under 150,000 distinct CDR3 sequences, more than 15% recorded once. Specimen: naive CD8+ T cells from blood. These receptor sequences come from a human donor in good health. The CDR3 runs from the conserved cysteine through the conserved F or W. A D gene is named only where the DNA matches it firmly. Some rows have no size entry. The others give once, few or many, or a class for an expanded clone.

>NA|TRBJ2-2|NA|TRBV19
CASSIVTDGELFF
TGTGCCAGTAGTATAGTGACAGACGGGGAGCTGTTTTTT
>few|TRBJ2-1|NA|TRBV7-9
CASRLRDYNEQFF
TGTGCCAGCAGGTTAAGGGACTACAATGAGCAGTTCTTC
>few|TRBJ2-1|NA|TRBV12-3/TRBV12-4
CASSLRDPYNEQFF
TGTGCCAGCAGTTTGAGGGACCCCTACAATGAGCAGTTCTTC
>NA|TRBJ1-5|NA|TRBV12-3/TRBV12-4
CASSLLGAGQPQHF
TGTGCCAGCAGTCTTCTGGGGGCGGGTCAGCCCCAGCATTTT
>few|TRBJ2-1|NA|TRBV6-5
CASSVGAGNEQFF
TGTGCCAGCAGTGTAGGGGCCGGCAATGAGCAGTTCTTC
>few|TRBJ2-7|NA|TRBV11-2
CASSLVTGSYEQYF
TGTGCCAGCAGCTTAGTTACTGGCTCCTACGAGCAGTACTTC
>few|TRBJ2-6|NA|TRBV27
CASSLLGTDGANVLTF
TGTGCCAGCAGTTTATTGGGGACCGACGGGGCCAACGTCCTGACTTTC
>few|TRBJ2-7|NA|TRBV28
CASSSRQLSYEQYF
TGTGCCAGCAGTTCTAGACAGCTCTCCTACGAGCAGTACTTC
>few|TRBJ2-3|NA|TRBV28
CASSLGPGEYTQYF
TGTGCCAGCAGTTTGGGTCCGGGCGAATATACGCAGTATTTT
>few|TRBJ1-2|TRBD1|TRBV7-8
CASSSNRDRGGYGYTF
TGTGCCAGCAGCTCTAATCGGGACAGGGGCGGTTATGGCTACACCTTC
>few|TRBJ2-3|TRBD2|TRBV6-2/TRBV6-3
CASSRLAGVLDTQYF
TGTGCCAGCAGCAGACTAGCGGGAGTTCTGGATACGCAGTATTTT
>few|TRBJ1-2|NA|TRBV30
CAWSVFGGLSYGYTF
TGTGCCTGGAGCGTATTTGGGGGCCTAAGCTATGGCTACACCTTC
>few|TRBJ2-1|NA|TRBV6-5
CASSPGTFGGEQFF
TGTGCCAGCAGTCCGGGGACGTTTGGGGGTGAGCAGTTCTTC
>many|TRBJ2-2|TRBD1|TRBV29-1
CSVGQANTGELFF
TGCAGCGTCGGACAGGCCAACACCGGGGAGCTGTTTTTT
>few|TRBJ1-1|NA|TRBV29-1
CSVVGWPYTEAFF
TGCAGCGTTGTGGGCTGGCCCTACACTGAAGCTTTCTTT
>many|TRBJ1-5|NA|TRBV20-1
CSARMGIQPQHF
TGCAGTGCTAGAATGGGGATCCAGCCCCAGCATTTT
>NA|TRBJ2-7|NA|TRBV28
CASSSRLGGGEIYEQYF
TGTGCCAGCAGTTCGCGCCTTGGGGGCGGGGAGATCTACGAGCAGTACTTC
>NA|TRBJ1-2|NA|TRBV9
CASRSGLDYGYTF
TGTGCCAGCAGATCGGGCCTGGACTATGGCTACACCTTC
>few|TRBJ1-1|TRBD1|TRBV28
CASSSWTGIESAFF
TGTGCCAGCAGTTCCTGGACAGGGATTGAAAGTGCTTTCTTT
>many|TRBJ1-5|TRBD1|TRBV2
CASSEGQGSQPQHF
TGTGCCAGCAGTGAAGGACAGGGCAGTCAGCCCCAGCATTTT
>NA|TRBJ2-1|TRBD2|TRBV7-7
CASSLELAGGLQFF
TGTGCTAGCAGCTTAGAACTAGCGGGAGGTCTGCAGTTCTTC
>NA|TRBJ2-1|TRBD2|TRBV20-1
CSASWTSGRAPYNEQFF
TGCAGTGCTAGTTGGACTAGCGGGAGGGCACCCTACAATGAGCAGTTCTTC
>NA|TRBJ2-1|TRBD1|TRBV29-1
CSVEHRDRGFNEQFF
TGCAGCGTTGAACACCGGGACAGGGGTTTCAATGAGCAGTTCTTC
>NA|TRBJ1-5|NA|TRBV6-1
CASSERGGAQPQHF
TGTGCCAGCAGTGAACGGGGTGGGGCACAGCCCCAGCATTTT
>NA|TRBJ2-3|TRBD1|TRBV29-1
CSGEQGLSTDTQYF
TGCAGCGGGGAACAGGGGTTATCGACAGATACGCAGTATTTT
>few|TRBJ1-1|NA|TRBV2
CATNSPGDTEAFF
TGTGCCACCAACTCACCGGGGGACACTGAAGCTTTCTTT
>few|TRBJ2-1|NA|TRBV2
CASRGVGSRPGVEQFF
TGTGCCAGCAGAGGAGTGGGCAGTCGTCCAGGCGTTGAGCAGTTCTTC
>NA|TRBJ2-1|TRBD2|TRBV15
CATSKGLADGNEQFF
TGTGCCACCAGCAAGGGACTAGCGGACGGAAATGAGCAGTTCTTC
>few|TRBJ2-1|NA|TRBV5-5
CASQGVAGNEQFF
TGTGCCAGCCAGGGGGTAGCGGGAAATGAGCAGTTCTTC
>few|TRBJ2-2|NA|TRBV7-8
CASSLVFRAYTNTGELFF
TGTGCCAGCAGCTTAGTCTTTAGGGCCTATACTAACACCGGGGAGCTGTTTTTT
>few|TRBJ2-2|NA|TRBV19
CASSPRDVVGELFF
TGTGCCAGTAGCCCCCGGGACGTAGTCGGGGAGCTGTTTTTT
>few|TRBJ2-7|TRBD2|TRBV10-3
CAISGSGASSYEQYF
TGTGCCATCAGCGGCAGCGGGGCTAGCTCCTACGAGCAGTACTTC
>once|TRBJ2-7|TRBD1|TRBV6-2/TRBV6-3
CASSRFRDRDYEQYF
TGTGCCAGCAGCCGCTTCCGGGACAGGGACTACGAGCAGTACTTC
>NA|TRBJ1-5|TRBD1|TRBV7-2
CASRQGQGLGQPQHF
TGTGCCAGCAGACAGGGACAGGGCTTAGGTCAGCCCCAGCATTTT
>few|TRBJ2-7|TRBD2|TRBV28
CATLFGGSIYEQYF
TGTGCCACCCTCTTCGGCGGGAGTATCTACGAGCAGTACTTC
>NA|TRBJ1-5|NA|TRBV7-9
CASSLDGSNQPQHF
TGTGCCAGCAGCCTGGACGGGAGCAATCAGCCCCAGCATTTT
>NA|TRBJ1-5|NA|TRBV20-1
CSARIYSNQPQHF
TGCAGTGCTAGAATATATAGCAATCAGCCCCAGCATTTT
>NA|TRBJ2-7|TRBD1|TRBV4-3
CASSQEWNRGALYF
TGCGCCAGCAGCCAAGAGTGGAACAGGGGGGCCTTGTACTTC
>NA|TRBJ1-2|NA|TRBV29-1
CSVDFEGENGYTF
TGCAGCGTTGATTTTGAAGGGGAAAATGGCTACACCTTC
>few|TRBJ2-7|NA|TRBV13
CASSLPPGVEQYF
TGTGCCAGCAGCTTACCGCCCGGGGTCGAGCAGTACTTC
>few|TRBJ1-3|NA|TRBV30
CAWSVSASSGNTIYF
TGTGCCTGGAGTGTATCAGCGAGCTCTGGAAACACCATATATTTT
>few|TRBJ2-2|TRBD1|TRBV10-3
CAISDSGQGWSGELFF
TGTGCCATCAGTGACTCGGGACAGGGCTGGTCCGGGGAGCTGTTTTTT
>NA|TRBJ2-1|NA|TRBV14
CASSQGGFEQFF
TGTGCCAGCAGCCAAGGCGGCTTTGAGCAGTTCTTC
>few|TRBJ2-3|NA|TRBV9
CASSEQITDTQYF
TGTGCCAGCAGCGAACAGATCACAGATACGCAGTATTTT
>few|TRBJ2-4|TRBD2|TRBV20-1
CSAPGLAVAKNIQYF
TGCAGTGCCCCAGGACTAGCGGTAGCCAAAAACATTCAGTACTTC
>NA|TRBJ2-1|NA|TRBV20-1
CSARDHKWRSRESDQFF
TGCAGTGCTAGAGATCACAAATGGAGAAGCCGGGAAAGCGACCAGTTCTTC